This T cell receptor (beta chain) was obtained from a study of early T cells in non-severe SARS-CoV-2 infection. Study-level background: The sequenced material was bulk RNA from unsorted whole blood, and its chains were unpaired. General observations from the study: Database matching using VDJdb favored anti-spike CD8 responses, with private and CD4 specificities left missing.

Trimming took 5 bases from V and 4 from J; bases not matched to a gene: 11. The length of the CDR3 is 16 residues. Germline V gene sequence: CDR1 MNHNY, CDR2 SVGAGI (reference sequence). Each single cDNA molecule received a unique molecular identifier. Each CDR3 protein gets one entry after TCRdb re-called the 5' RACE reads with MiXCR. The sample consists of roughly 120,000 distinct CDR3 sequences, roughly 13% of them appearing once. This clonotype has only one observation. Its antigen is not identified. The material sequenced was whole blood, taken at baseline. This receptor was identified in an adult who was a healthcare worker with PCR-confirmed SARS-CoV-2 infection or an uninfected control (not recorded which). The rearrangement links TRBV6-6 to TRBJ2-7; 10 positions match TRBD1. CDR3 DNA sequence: TGTGCCAGCAGTCGACGAGGGGACAGGGGCGATTACGAGCAGTACTTC. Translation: CASSRRGDRGDYEQYF.